This TCR beta chain was recovered during a study of OX40 agonist ivuxolimab in advanced cancers. Germline-derived CDR1 and CDR2 are SGHTA and FQGNSA. Trimming took off 2 bases at V and 0 bases at J, with 8 bases between the two ends. The CDR3 is 14 residues long. This table comes from immunoSEQ multiplex PCR, and its TCRdb copy is limited to in-frame clones, with some not included. The sample has around 100,000 clones; around 93% are singletons. Here the sequenced sample was CD4+ or CD8+ T cells sorted from blood, taken in a trial of the OX40 agonist ivuxolimab. This clonotype was sampled from an adult with an advanced solid tumor such as melanoma, head and neck, liver or kidney cancer. The chain couples TRBV7-2 to TRBJ2-7; D remains ambiguous. The CDR3 spells CASSLSSSSYEQYF. The CDR3 DNA reads as TGTGCCAGCAGCTTAAGCAGCAGCTCCTACGAGCAGTACTTC.